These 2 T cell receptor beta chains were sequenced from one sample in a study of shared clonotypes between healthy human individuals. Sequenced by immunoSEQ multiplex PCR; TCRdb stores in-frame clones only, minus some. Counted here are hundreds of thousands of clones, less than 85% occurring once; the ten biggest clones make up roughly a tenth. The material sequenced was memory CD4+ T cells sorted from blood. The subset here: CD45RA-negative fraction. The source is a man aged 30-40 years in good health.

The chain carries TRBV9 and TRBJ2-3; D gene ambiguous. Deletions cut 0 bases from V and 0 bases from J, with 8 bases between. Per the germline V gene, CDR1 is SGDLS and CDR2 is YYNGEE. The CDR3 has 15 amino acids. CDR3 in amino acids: CASSVVGRSTDTQYF. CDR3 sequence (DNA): TGTGCCAGCAGCGTAGTAGGACGGAGCACAGATACGCAGTATTTT.

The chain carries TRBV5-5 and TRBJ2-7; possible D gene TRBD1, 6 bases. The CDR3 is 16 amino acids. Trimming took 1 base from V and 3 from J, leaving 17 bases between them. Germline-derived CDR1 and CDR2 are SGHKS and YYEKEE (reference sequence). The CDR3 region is CASSLIPGTPDYEQYF. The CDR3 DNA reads TGTGCCAGCAGCTTGATCCCCGGGACACCGGACTACGAGCAGTACTTC.